The rows below give T cell receptor beta chains drawn from one sample of a study of shared T cell receptors in the human thymus. TCRdb keeps only in-frame clones here, not all; method: immunoSEQ multiplex PCR. The profile shows hundreds of thousands of clones, around 87% of them singletons. These sequences were also reported in another study, on human thymus T cells.

The source material was thymocytes. Receptors originate from a boy under two years old with a congenital heart defect. CDR3s include the opening cysteine and the closing phenylalanine or tryptophan. Fields, in order: V gene, D gene, J gene, clone size, CDR3 length, CDR3 DNA, CDR3 protein. The D gene is left open where the match is weak. Rows give clone size only sometimes, using once, few, many, or a class for an expanded clone.

TRBV5-4	.	TRBJ2-7	.	15	TGTGCCAGCAGCTTGTGGGACACCGAAGGCAACGAGCAGTACTTC	CASSLWDTEGNEQYF
TRBV6-6	TRBD1	TRBJ2-7	.	16	TGTGCCAGCAGTTACGACCCGGGACAGGGGGCGTACGAGCAGTACTTC	CASSYDPGQGAYEQYF
TRBV7-2	.	TRBJ1-3	.	13	TGTGCCAGCAGCCCCAGCTCTGGAAACACCATATATTTT	CASSPSSGNTIYF
TRBV6-7	TRBD1	TRBJ1-1	.	17	TGTGCCAGCAGTCCCCGGGACAGTCGGAGTTCGGCACTCGAAGCTTTCTTT	CASSPRDSRSSALEAFF
TRBV29-1	TRBD2	TRBJ2-3	.	15	TGCAGCGTTGGGAGACTAGCGGAGCCCACAGATACGCAGTATTTT	CSVGRLAEPTDTQYF
TRBV4-1	TRBD2	TRBJ2-7	.	15	TGCGCCAGCAGCCAACCCGGCGGGAGCTCCTACGAGCAGTACTTC	CASSQPGGSSYEQYF
TRBV5-8	TRBD1	TRBJ1-1	.	18	TGTGCCAGCAGCTTGCTCCGGGACAGGGGGCGACGCGCGACTGAAGCTTTCTTT	CASSLLRDRGRRATEAFF
TRBV10-3	TRBD2	TRBJ2-5	.	16	TGTGCCATCAGTGGGGGGGAGGGTAGAGCCCAAGAGACCCAGTACTTC	CAISGGEGRAQETQYF
TRBV18	TRBD1	TRBJ2-7	once	18	TGTGCCAGCTCACCCGGACTCCCTAGGACAGGGGGGAGGTACGAGCAGTACTTC	CASSPGLPRTGGRYEQYF
TRBV4-1	.	TRBJ2-7	.	15	TGCGCCAGCAGCCAAGATCCCTGGACAGCCTACGAGCAGTACTTC	CASSQDPWTAYEQYF
TRBV28	TRBD2	TRBJ2-7	few	15	TGTGCCAGCAGTGCCGGGACTAGCGTCTCCTACGAGCAGTACTTC	CASSAGTSVSYEQYF
TRBV28	.	TRBJ2-7	.	19	TGTGCCAGCAGTTTATGGACCTTTCGGGACTCCAGACCACTCTACGAGCAGTACTTC	CASSLWTFRDSRPLYEQYF
TRBV6-7	TRBD2	TRBJ2-1	.	14	TGTGCCAGCAGTTGCCCCCTAGCGGACAATGAGCAGTTCTTC	CASSCPLADNEQFF
TRBV19	TRBD1	TRBJ2-3	.	17	TGTGCCAGTAGTCCTGGGGACAGGGGACCCAATGGGGATACGCAGTATTTT	CASSPGDRGPNGDTQYF
TRBV4-3	.	TRBJ2-2	.	16	TGCGCCAGCAGGATCATGCCGGGAACGAACACCGGGGAGCTGTTTTTT	CASRIMPGTNTGELFF
TRBV7-8	TRBD2	TRBJ2-1	.	15	TGTGCCAGCAGCTTAAGGCTAGCGGGGTCCGGTGAGCAGTTCTTC	CASSLRLAGSGEQFF
TRBV7-9	TRBD2	TRBJ2-7	once	15	TGTGCCAGCAGCTTTAGCGCGGGAGGGCCCAACGAGCAGTACTTC	CASSFSAGGPNEQYF
TRBV5-8	.	TRBJ1-4	.	15	TGTGCCAGCAGCTCCATCGGCCAGGTCCATGAAAAACTGTTTTTT	CASSSIGQVHEKLFF
TRBV30	TRBD2	TRBJ2-1	few	17	TGTGCCTGGAGTGTCCGACCGACTAGCCGGGCCTACAATGAGCAGTTCTTC	CAWSVRPTSRAYNEQFF
TRBV4-3	TRBD2	TRBJ2-1	.	15	TGCGCCAGCAGCCTAGGGGTAGCGGGAGACGGTGAGCAGTTCTTC	CASSLGVAGDGEQFF
TRBV2	.	TRBJ2-3	.	11	TGTGCCAGCGCCGGGACAGATACGCAGTATTTT	CASAGTDTQYF
TRBV9	.	TRBJ2-2	.	17	TGTGCCAGCAGCGACTTGGAGGGGGCATCGGACACCGGGGAGCTGTTTTTT	CASSDLEGASDTGELFF
TRBV7-6	TRBD1	TRBJ1-4	.	14	TGTGCCAGCAGAGAAACAGGGGCGGATGAAAAACTGTTTTTT	CASRETGADEKLFF
TRBV5-6	.	TRBJ1-1	.	15	TGTGCCAGCAGCTCCGCCGTCAGGCATAACACTGAAGCTTTCTTT	CASSSAVRHNTEAFF
TRBV30	TRBD2	TRBJ2-4	.	18	TGTGCCTGGAGGGACTATGATAGGGAGGGCAGAGCCAAAAACATTCAGTACTTC	CAWRDYDREGRAKNIQYF
TRBV28	.	TRBJ2-1	few	11	TGTGCCAGCAGTTTCTTCTTAGAGCAGTTCTTC	CASSFFLEQFF
TRBV19	.	TRBJ2-7	once	11	TGTGCCACCCAGGGGACCTACGAGCAGTACTTC	CATQGTYEQYF
TRBV4-2	TRBD1	TRBJ2-5	.	15	TGTGCCAGCAGCCAAGTTCGACAGGGTAGGGAGACCCAGTACTTC	CASSQVRQGRETQYF
TRBV6-5	TRBD1	TRBJ1-3	few	15	TGTGCCAGCAGAGGGGACAGCCACTCTGGAAACACCATATATTTT	CASRGDSHSGNTIYF
TRBV5-4	.	TRBJ2-7	.	14	TGTGCCAGCAGCTCGAAGGCGAGGCCCTACGAGCAGTACTTC	CASSSKARPYEQYF
TRBV27	.	TRBJ2-6	.	19	TGTGCCAGCAGTCCCAAGGGACTGACGAAGATCTCTGGGGCCAACGTCCTGACTTTC	CASSPKGLTKISGANVLTF
TRBV4-2	.	TRBJ2-1	.	15	TGTGCCAGCAGCCAAGGACCCTCGACAGTAAATGAGCAGTTCTTC	CASSQGPSTVNEQFF
TRBV2	TRBD1	TRBJ1-2	.	16	TGTGCCAGCAGGGCCCGGGACAGGGGCCGAAGTAATGGCTACACCTTC	CASRARDRGRSNGYTF
TRBV27	.	TRBJ2-7	.	15	TGTGCCAGCAGCCCTATAGGGGGACACCACTACGAGCAGTACTTC	CASSPIGGHHYEQYF
TRBV25-1	.	TRBJ2-7	.	13	TGTGCCAGTGGGGCAGCTCGGGAGTACGAGCAGTACTTC	CASGAAREYEQYF
TRBV20-1	TRBD2	TRBJ2-7	once	11	TGCAGTGCTGGGACTAGCTACGAGCAGTACTTC	CSAGTSYEQYF
TRBV5-4	.	TRBJ2-7	.	15	TGTGCCAGCAGCGCCAACAGGTTGAGCTCCTACGAGCAGTACTTC	CASSANRLSSYEQYF
TRBV14	TRBD2	TRBJ2-7	few	15	TGTGCCAGCAGCCCGAAAGCGGGAGGCTCCTACGAGCAGTACTTC	CASSPKAGGSYEQYF
TRBV4-3	TRBD2	TRBJ2-1	.	15	TGCGCCAGCAGCCAAAGACTAGCGCATTACAATGAGCAGTTCTTC	CASSQRLAHYNEQFF
TRBV25-1	.	TRBJ2-2	.	17	TGTGCCAGCAGTAGGGGGGGACCCCGGCTTAACACCGGGGAGCTGTTTTTT	CASSRGGPRLNTGELFF
TRBV29-1	.	TRBJ1-1	.	15	TGCAGCGTTGAAGTACGTCCTCCCTTAACACCTGAAGCTTTCTTT	CSVEVRPPLTPEAFF
TRBV7-6	TRBD1	TRBJ2-3	.	18	TGTGCCAGCAGCCCCCCTCGAGTAGGGACAGGGATGGCAGATACGCAGTATTTT	CASSPPRVGTGMADTQYF
TRBV28	.	TRBJ2-4	.	16	TGTGCCAGCAGTTTATATGGACTAACAGCCAAAAACATTCAGTACTTC	CASSLYGLTAKNIQYF
TRBV4-3	.	TRBJ1-4	.	13	TGCGCCAGCAGCCAAGCGTATAATGAAAAACTGTTTTTT	CASSQAYNEKLFF
TRBV7-2	TRBD2	TRBJ2-7	.	17	TGTGCCAGCAGCCCAGCCGGACTAGCGGAAAAGAGCTACGAGCAGTACTTC	CASSPAGLAEKSYEQYF
TRBV4-3	TRBD1	TRBJ1-1	.	16	TGCGCCAGCAGCCAAGACTGGACAGGGAAGAACACTGAAGCTTTCTTT	CASSQDWTGKNTEAFF
TRBV4-3	.	TRBJ1-2	.	13	TGCGCCAGCAGCCAAGATGGGCAGTATGGCTACACCTTC	CASSQDGQYGYTF
TRBV4-3	TRBD2	TRBJ2-5	.	19	TGCGCCAGCAGCCAAGATAACAGCGGGAGGGTGGGGAAAGAAGAGACCCAGTACTTC	CASSQDNSGRVGKEETQYF
TRBV27	TRBD1	TRBJ2-7	.	18	TGTGCCAGCAGTTTATTAGCCGTTGGGACAGGGACCTCCTACGAGCAGTACTTC	CASSLLAVGTGTSYEQYF
TRBV7-2	.	TRBJ1-2	.	14	TGTGCCAGCAGCTCGGAAGGGGGAAACTATGGCTACACCTTC	CASSSEGGNYGYTF
TRBV7-6	.	TRBJ1-2	.	17	TGTGCCAGCAGCTTAGACTGGGGGCCGCAGGGCCCCTATGGCTACACCTTC	CASSLDWGPQGPYGYTF
TRBV2	TRBD2	TRBJ2-5	.	15	TGTGCCAGCAGGGTGGTAGCGGGGACTCAAGAGACCCAGTACTTC	CASRVVAGTQETQYF